The clone carrying this T cell receptor (beta chain) has more than one count but fewer than ten. Its antigen is as yet unknown. Via MiXCR, TCRdb re-called the RACE reads, giving one row per CDR3 protein. The sample carries about 87,000 distinct CDR3 sequences, 8% to 10% recorded once. These data belong to a study of human T cells and chemical hapten exposure. Study-wide findings and caveats: Patch test score rose with PT1 expanded TCR count, significant at thresholds 8, 16 and 32, not 4.

Described time point: pre-sensitization, week 0. The sample's treatment: therapeutic diphenylcyclopropenone sensitization with weekly scalp DPC. J lost 0 bases, V lost 5 bases, and 6 bases had no gene match. There are 16 residues in the CDR3. The germline CDR1 and CDR2 sequences are MDHEN and SYDVKM. The chain links TRBV28 to TRBJ2-1; 8 bases align to TRBD2. This TCR came from a woman in her 40s with alopecia areata. Some clones in this sample may be carry-over from other donors' samples. The sample here was whole blood, taken in connection with sensitization to the hapten diphenylcyclopropenone (DPC). The CDR3: CASSQAGAGSYNEQFF. CDR3 coding DNA: TGTGCCAGCAGTCAAGCGGGGGCCGGCTCCTACAATGAGCAGTTCTTC.